Listed here are 10 T cell receptor beta chains from one sample, sequenced in a study of blood T cell repertoires in COVID-19. Profiling relied on immunoSEQ multiplex PCR, and the TCRdb table lists in-frame clones only, not all of them. The sample includes fewer than 450,000 clones, approximately 85% seen only once; the top ten take approximately 2.1%. The specimen was PBMCs or T cells enriched from blood (not recorded which). The receptors here all came from a woman between 40 and 55 years old with acute COVID-19.

The J gene is TRBJ2-5, the V gene TRBV19, with a possible D match to TRBD2 (5 bases). Germline CDR1 LNHDA, CDR2 SQIVND (reference sequence). There are 15 residues in the CDR3. Trimming cost V 2 bases and J 5 bases, with 15 bases left between them. As DNA, the CDR3 is TGTGCCAGTAGTATAAGAGGGTCGATATTGGAGACCCAGTACTTC. Translation: CASSIRGSILETQYF.

The CDR3 is CASSLVSGHSTDTQYF. The CDR3 DNA reads TGTGCCAGCAGCTTAGTTTCAGGACATAGCACAGATACGCAGTATTTT. The rearrangement links TRBV7-8 to TRBJ2-3; D possibly corresponds to TRBD1 (5 bases). Germline V gene sequence: CDR1 SGHVS, CDR2 FQNEAQ. Trimming left V 1 base short and J 0 bases short, with 11 bases between. This CDR3 spans 16 amino acids. The full variable domain, with the rest looked up from reference TRBV7-8 and TRBJ2-3, is GAGVSQSPRYKVAKRGQDVALRCDPISGHVSLFWYQQALGQGPEFLTYFQNEAQLDKSGLPSDRFFAERPEGSVSTLKIQRTQQEDSAVYLCASSLVSGHSTDTQYFGPGTRLTVL.

This sequence joins TRBV6-1 and TRBJ1-2; 7 bases are a match to TRBD1. The V gene end was trimmed by 3 bases and the J gene end by 1 base; junction bases not matched to a gene: 11. The CDR3 length is 17 residues. Germline assignment: CDR1 MNHNS and CDR2 SASEGT. The CDR3 DNA sequence: TGTGCCAGCAGTGATGCACTTGGCACAGGGGTTAACTATGGCTACACCTTC. Amino acid sequence: CASSDALGTGVNYGYTF.

A few counts support this clone. J is TRBJ2-7 and V is TRBV24-1; 8 nucleotides line up with TRBD1. This CDR3 spans 15 amino acids. Germline V lookup: CDR1 KGHDR, CDR2 SFDVKD. V gave up 4 bases and J gave up 5 bases; unmatched junction bases: 9. For the CDR3, the DNA is TGTGCCACCAGTGACCACGACAGGGGTGGAGACGAGCAGTACTTC. Protein product: CATSDHDRGGDEQYF.

The chain has TRBV5-1 and TRBJ2-7; 7 bases are shared with TRBD2. V lost 2 bases and J lost 2; bases outside the gene matches: 7. This CDR3 has 15 amino acids. Per the germline V gene, CDR1 is SGHRS and CDR2 is YFSETQ. The CDR3 DNA is TGCGCCAGCAGCTTATACGGGGGGATGACCTACGAGCAGTACTTC. This sequence encodes CASSLYGGMTYEQYF.

The rearrangement joins TRBV6-5 to TRBJ2-1, with 8 bases that match TRBD1. CDR1 is MNHEY, CDR2 SVGAGI, per germline. Trimming took 6 bases from V and 2 from J; bases not matched to a gene: 6. CDR3 length: 15 residues. DNA of the CDR3: TGTGCCAGCAGAGGACAGGGATCGACCTACAATGAGCAGTTCTTC. It specifies CASRGQGSTYNEQFF.

The V and J genes are TRBV15 and TRBJ1-5, with TRBD1 identical over 12 bases. Trimming removed 1 base from V and 2 bases from J; junction bases left unmatched: 6. The CDR3 has 18 amino acids. Germline values: CDR1 LNHNV, CDR2 YYDKDF (reference sequence). The CDR3 nucleotides read TGTGCCACCAGCAGAGCCGGGACAGGGGGCAGGGGCAATCAGCCCCAGCATTTT. It encodes CATSRAGTGGRGNQPQHF.

The rearrangement links TRBV25-1 to TRBJ1-5; D possibly corresponds to TRBD1 (5 bases). With 3 bases removed from V and 4 bases from J, the gap between germline ends came to 10 bases. Germline V gene sequence: CDR1 MGHDK, CDR2 SYGVNS. CDR3 length: 14 residues. CDR3 DNA: TGTGCCAGCAGTGAGGTTGGGGCAAATCAGCCCCAGCATTTT. Encoded protein: CASSEVGANQPQHF.

The chain employs TRBV4-1 and TRBJ1-1; TRBD1 matches at 7 bases. The CDR3 is 12 residues long. Germline V gives CDR1 MGHRA, CDR2 YSYEKL. V lost 3 bases, J lost 11 bases, and 6 bases stayed unmatched. The CDR3 here is CASSQGQSPAFF. The CDR3 coding sequence is TGCGCCAGCAGCCAGGGACAGTCCCCGGCTTTCTTT.

This chain connects TRBV10-3 to TRBJ1-2, with D perhaps TRBD1 (6 bases). V was clipped by 3 bases and J by 8 bases, with 22 bases between them. CDR1 is ENHRY and CDR2 is SYGVKD in the germline V gene. The CDR3 covers 16 residues. CDR3 sequence (DNA): TGTGCCATCAGTGAACAACAGGGAAGGGGCCTATGGGGCTACACCTTC. Translated: CAISEQQGRGLWGYTF.